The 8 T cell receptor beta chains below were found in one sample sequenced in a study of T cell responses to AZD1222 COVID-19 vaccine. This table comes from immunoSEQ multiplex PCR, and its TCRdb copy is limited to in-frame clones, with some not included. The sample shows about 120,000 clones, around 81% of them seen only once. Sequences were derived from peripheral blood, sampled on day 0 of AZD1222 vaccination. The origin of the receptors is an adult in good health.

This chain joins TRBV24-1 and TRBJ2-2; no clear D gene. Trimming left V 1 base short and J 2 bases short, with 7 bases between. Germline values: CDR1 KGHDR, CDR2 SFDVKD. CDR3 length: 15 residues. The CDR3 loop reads CATSDLWQNTGELFF. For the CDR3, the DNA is TGTGCCACCAGTGATTTATGGCAAAACACCGGGGAGCTGTTTTTT.

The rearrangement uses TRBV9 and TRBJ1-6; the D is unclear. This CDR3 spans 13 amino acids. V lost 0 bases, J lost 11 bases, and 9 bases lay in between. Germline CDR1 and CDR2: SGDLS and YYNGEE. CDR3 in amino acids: CASSVATLAPLHF. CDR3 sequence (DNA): TGTGCCAGCAGCGTAGCTACATTGGCACCCCTCCACTTT.

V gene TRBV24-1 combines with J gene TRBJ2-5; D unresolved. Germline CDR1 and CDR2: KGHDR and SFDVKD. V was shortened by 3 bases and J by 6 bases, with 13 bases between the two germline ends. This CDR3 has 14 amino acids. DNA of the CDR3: TGTGCCACCAGTGATAACGCAGGCCGACAGACCCAGTACTTC. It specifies CATSDNAGRQTQYF.

The CDR3 DNA is TGTGCCAGCTCACCCCTAGGACAGGGGGGCAATCAGCCCCAGCATTTT. As protein: CASSPLGQGGNQPQHF. This rearrangement joins TRBV18 to TRBJ1-5; 10 positions agree with TRBD1. V shed 3 bases, J shed 2 bases, and the junction held 4 bases outside the gene matches. This CDR3 region has 16 residues. Germline V lookup: CDR1 KGHSH, CDR2 LQKENI.

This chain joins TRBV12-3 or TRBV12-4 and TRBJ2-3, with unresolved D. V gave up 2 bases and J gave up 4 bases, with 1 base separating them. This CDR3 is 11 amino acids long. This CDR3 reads CASSLSDTQYF. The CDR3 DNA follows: TGTGCCAGCAGTTTATCAGATACGCAGTATTTT.

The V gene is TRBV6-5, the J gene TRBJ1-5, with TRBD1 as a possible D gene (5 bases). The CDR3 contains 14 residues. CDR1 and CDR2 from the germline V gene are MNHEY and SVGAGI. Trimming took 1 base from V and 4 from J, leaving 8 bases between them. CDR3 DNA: TGTGCCAGCAGTTACTTTCAGGGAAATCAGCCCCAGCATTTT. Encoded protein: CASSYFQGNQPQHF.

The CDR3 nucleotides read TGTGCCAGCAGCTTAGACTTTACAGATACGCAGTATTTT. Encoded protein: CASSLDFTDTQYF. The V call is TRBV11-2, the J call TRBJ2-3; no firm D call. CDR1 and CDR2 from the germline V gene are SGHAT and FQNNGV. The CDR3 runs to 13 residues. V was pared by 0 bases and J by 3 bases, with 4 bases between.

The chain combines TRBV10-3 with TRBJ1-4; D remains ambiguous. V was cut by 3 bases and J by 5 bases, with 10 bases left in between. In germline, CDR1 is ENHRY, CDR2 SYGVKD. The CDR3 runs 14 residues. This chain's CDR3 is CAISDPRPNEKLFF. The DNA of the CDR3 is TGTGCCATCAGTGATCCCAGACCCAATGAAAAACTGTTTTTT.